This T cell receptor (beta chain) was obtained from a study of blood T cell repertoires in COVID-19. Study-wide context: Before being deemed recovered, Cohort 3 donors had two negative PCRs, clearance, or symptom resolution. T cells, B-cell-depleted T cells, or PBMCs supplied cDNA or gDNA.

TCRdb keeps only in-frame clones here, not all; method: immunoSEQ multiplex PCR. The sample has fewer than 200,000 clones; around 86% are singletons. The CDR3 extends over 16 amino acids. After removal of 5 bases from V and 7 bases from J, the junction contained 16 bases not matched to a gene. Germline V lookup: CDR1 LNHDA, CDR2 SQIVND (reference sequence). Study members were between roughly 18 and 89 years old and lived in fewer than 30 US regions. Grouping used clinical history reported by participants in a survey and questionnaire. The sequencing input was PBMCs or T cells enriched from blood (not recorded which). The chain carries TRBV19 and TRBJ2-7, with 8 positions matching TRBD1. This receptor was obtained from a woman in her 40s in a cohort exposed to, infected with or recovered from COVID-19 (not recorded which). The CDR3 protein is CASSPSGFQGAGEQYF. The CDR3 nucleotides read TGTGCCAGTAGTCCCTCAGGCTTCCAGGGGGCAGGGGAGCAGTACTTC. Complete variable domain (other parts from reference TRBV19 and TRBJ2-7): DGGITQSPKYLFRKEGQNVTLSCEQNLNHDAMYWYRQDPGQGLRLIYYSQIVNDFQKGDIAEGYSVSREKKESFPLTVTSAQKNPTAFYLCASSPSGFQGAGEQYFGPGTRLTVT.